Sequencing of this TCR beta chain was carried out in a study of regulatory T cells in long-lasting Graves disease. Findings and caveats of the study: TRBV28, TRBJ1-2 and TRBJ2-5 were segments that persistent disease favored.

Sample time point: newly diagnosed GD, antithyroid drugs for less than 3 months. Preparation of the TCR library used RNA extracted from PBMCs. A volume of approximately 9 milliliters of peripheral blood was collected in EDTA tubes. Through Arm-PCR of CDR3 regions and iRepertoire HTBI primers, TCR beta libraries were built. TCRdb passed the multiplex PCR reads through MiXCR, listing each CDR3 protein once. Of fewer than 350,000 distinct CDR3 sequences listed, over 15% are singletons. The V gene's germline CDR1 is GTSNPN and CDR2 SVGIG (reference sequence). V lost 0 bases to trimming and J lost 2 bases, with 11 bases between them. This CDR3 is built from 15 residues. This clonotype has at least ten counts. Its antigen is currently unknown.

This sequence originates from a female donor with Graves disease. This specimen was peripheral blood mononuclear cells (PBMCs), taken at new diagnosis, from a patient treated with antithyroid drugs. The chain employs TRBV30 and TRBJ1-5; D not certain. The CDR3, as DNA: TGTGCCTGGAGTGTAAAAGGGCAGGGCAATCAGCCCCAGCATTTT. Translated, it gives CAWSVKGQGNQPQHF.